The sequence of this T cell receptor (beta chain) was determined in a study of blood T cell repertoires in COVID-19. Study summary: Samples came from the United States, Italy and Spain, spanning acute and convalescent COVID-19. From T cells, B-cell-depleted T cells, or PBMCs came the material, which was cDNA or gDNA.

The V gene lost 7 bases and the J gene lost 1 base, with 17 bases spanning the gap. Germline-derived CDR1 and CDR2 are SNHLY and FYNNEI. The CDR3 length is 16 residues. Clones were read by immunoSEQ multiplex PCR, and TCRdb kept only the in-frame ones, dropping some. Among 250,000 to 300,000 clones listed, approximately 82% were seen once. The chain carries TRBV2 and TRBJ2-1; D may be TRBD2 (6 bases). Sequenced: peripheral blood. The sequence was obtained from a man aged 60 to 75 who had recovered from COVID-19. In DNA, the CDR3 is TGTGCCAGCACCCGGGAGCGGGCACAATCCTACAATGAGCAGTTCTTC. This gives the protein CASTRERAQSYNEQFF.